Following are 27 T cell receptor beta chains from one sample sequenced in a study of T cell responses to AZD1222 COVID-19 vaccine. Data came from immunoSEQ multiplex PCR; TCRdb stores just in-frame clones and leaves some out. Of about 93,000 clones listed, roughly nine tenths were seen once; the top ten hold more than 2%. The sample here was peripheral blood, taken 28 days after the second AZD1222 dose. These receptors originate from an adult who received the AZD1222 COVID-19 vaccine.

The chain combines TRBV2 with TRBJ2-7; 9 bases agree with TRBD2. V shed 5 bases, J shed 3 bases, and the junction held 8 bases outside the gene matches. CDR1 is SNHLY and CDR2 is FYNNEI in the germline V gene. The length of the CDR3 is 15 residues. In DNA form, the CDR3 reads TGTGCCAGCAGTTACATTCTAGCGGGATTCTACGAGCAGTACTTC. It yields the protein CASSYILAGFYEQYF.

V usage is TRBV2 and J usage is TRBJ2-5; D is uncertain. Germline V gene data show CDR1 as SNHLY and CDR2 as FYNNEI. With 8 bases removed from V and 1 base from J, the gap between germline ends came to 8 bases. The CDR3 is made up of 12 amino acids. CDR3 protein: CASGQVQETQYF. The CDR3 DNA reads TGTGCCAGCGGGCAGGTCCAAGAGACCCAGTACTTC.

V gene TRBV11-2 combines with J gene TRBJ2-1, with 11 bases lining up with TRBD2. V lost 0 bases and J lost 8; bases outside the gene matches: 6. Per the germline V gene, CDR1 is SGHAT and CDR2 is FQNNGV. This CDR3 has 16 residues. The CDR3 bases are TGTGCCAGCAGCTTAGAGGCGCTAGCGGGGGGCGATGAGCAGTTCTTC. This translates into CASSLEALAGGDEQFF.

The J gene is TRBJ1-2, the V gene TRBV7-9, with D tentatively TRBD1 (5 bases). The CDR3 contains 15 residues. The germline V gene has CDR1 SEHNR and CDR2 FQNEAQ (reference sequence). V was clipped by 5 bases and J by 6 bases, with 19 bases between them. In nucleotides, the CDR3 is TGTGCCAGCAGCCTACTCGGGACCCCTAGGGATGGCTACACCTTC. Translating it yields CASSLLGTPRDGYTF.

This chain connects TRBV24-1 to TRBJ1-1; the D gene is possibly TRBD1 (5 bases). Trimming pared 10 bases from V and 0 bases from J, leaving 14 bases between. Germline V lookup: CDR1 KGHDR, CDR2 SFDVKD. The CDR3 contains 14 residues. The CDR3 DNA reads TGTGCCACTCCGGGACGGAATATGAACACTGAAGCTTTCTTT. Encoded protein: CATPGRNMNTEAFF.

This clone came up a few times. The CDR3 DNA reads as TGTGCCTGGAGAGAGTTGGCGGAATTGGAAGCTTTCTTT. It is translated as CAWRELAELEAFF. V and J are TRBV30 and TRBJ1-1, with D hard to call. CDR1 and CDR2 from the germline V gene are GTSNPN and SVGIG (reference sequence). The V and J ends lost 3 bases and 8 bases respectively, with 16 bases between them. The CDR3 is 13 residues long.

The CDR3 is CASLIEGRYGYTF. The CDR3 DNA is TGTGCCAGCCTCATTGAAGGGAGGTATGGCTACACCTTC. The chain carries TRBV5-6 and TRBJ1-2, with no clear D. Germline V gene data show CDR1 as SGHDT and CDR2 as YYEEEE. The CDR3 contains 13 residues. Trimming took off 7 bases at V and 5 bases at J, with 15 bases between the two ends.

The rearrangement uses TRBV30 and TRBJ1-2; D is unclear. The germline CDR1 and CDR2 sequences are GTSNPN and SVGIG (reference sequence). Trimming stripped 0 bases from V and 1 base from J, with 6 bases between. There are 13 residues in the CDR3. The chain's CDR3 is CAWSVQINYGYTF. The CDR3 DNA is TGTGCCTGGAGTGTACAAATTAACTATGGCTACACCTTC. Filled out from reference TRBV30 and TRBJ1-2, the complete variable domain reads SQTIHQWPATLVQPVGSPLSLECTVEGTSNPNLYWYRQAAGRGLQLLFYSVGIGQISSEVPQNLSASRPQDRQFILSSKKLLLSDSGFYLCAWSVQINYGYTFGSGTRLTVV.

A single count supports this clone. This rearrangement joins TRBV19 to TRBJ1-2, with D hard to call. The CDR3 consists of 16 residues. V lost 4 bases to trimming and J lost 0 bases, with 15 bases between them. Germline assignment: CDR1 LNHDA and CDR2 SQIVND (reference sequence). The CDR3 loop is CASSNPWRGANYGYTF. CDR3 DNA sequence: TGTGCCAGTAGTAACCCCTGGCGGGGAGCTAACTATGGCTACACCTTC.

The genes are TRBV7-9 and TRBJ2-1, with a possible D match to TRBD2 (7 bases). The CDR3 covers 13 residues. V lost 3 bases, J lost 5 bases, and 8 bases lay in between. Looked up from germline, CDR1 is SEHNR and CDR2 is FQNEAQ (reference sequence). Here the CDR3 reads CASSLGGHNEQFF. The CDR3 DNA reads TGTGCCAGCAGCTTGGGGGGGCACAATGAGCAGTTCTTC.

This chain links TRBV18 with TRBJ1-6; D ambiguous. The CDR3 has 14 amino acids. Germline CDR1 is KGHSH and CDR2 is LQKENI. The V and J ends lost 3 bases and 7 bases respectively, with 10 bases between them. The chain's CDR3 is CASSPELSNSPLHF. The CDR3 DNA follows: TGTGCCAGCTCACCTGAACTGTCAAATTCACCCCTCCACTTT. Based on the CDR3 plus reference TRBV18 and TRBJ1-6, the full variable domain is NAGVMQNPRHLVRRRGQEARLRCSPMKGHSHVYWYRQLPEEGLKFMVYLQKENIIDESGMPKERFSAEFPKEGPSILRIQQVVRGDSAAYFCASSPELSNSPLHFGNGTRLTVT.

This rearrangement joins TRBV15 to TRBJ1-5, with 9 bases lining up with TRBD1. The CDR3 spans 15 residues. V was clipped by 0 bases and J by 5 bases; unmatched bases: 2. Per germline, CDR1 LNHNV and CDR2 YYDKDF (reference sequence). This CDR3 is CATSREGQGYQPQHF. DNA of the CDR3: TGTGCCACCAGCAGAGAGGGACAGGGTTATCAGCCCCAGCATTTT.

There are a few counts of this clone. CDR3 sequence: CASGFLGGQRSWSNQPQHF. The CDR3 DNA reads TGTGCTAGTGGTTTTTTAGGGGGGCAGCGATCCTGGAGCAATCAGCCCCAGCATTTT. The rearrangement links TRBV12-5 to TRBJ1-5, with D possibly TRBD1 on 6 matching bases. The CDR3 covers 19 residues. V was pared by 3 bases and J by 1 base, with 22 bases between. Germline values: CDR1 LGHNT, CDR2 FRNRAP.

In this sample, this clone is medium-sized. Other DNA sequences within the sample encode an identical CDR3. The CDR3 DNA reads TGTGCCAGCAGTTACTCGTCCGGGGGCTCCTACGAGCAGTACTTC. This sequence encodes CASSYSSGGSYEQYF. The chain has TRBV6-5 and TRBJ2-7; D perhaps matches TRBD2 (6 bases). V lost 0 bases to trimming and J lost 0 bases, with 9 bases between them. The CDR3 consists of 15 residues. Germline V gene data show CDR1 as MNHEY and CDR2 as SVGAGI.

V usage is TRBV3-1 (or the pseudogene TRBV3-2) and J usage is TRBJ2-5; D is tentatively TRBD1 or TRBD2 (5 bases each). Looked up from germline, CDR1 is LGHDT and CDR2 is YNNKEL (reference sequence). The length of the CDR3 is 13 residues. V shed 4 bases and J shed 4 bases, with 10 bases lying between them. CDR3 sequence: CASSLGERETQYF. The DNA for the CDR3 is TGTGCCAGCAGCCTGGGGGAGAGAGAGACCCAGTACTTC.

The genes are TRBV5-4 and TRBJ2-2; the D gene is possibly TRBD1 (6 bases). The germline V gene has CDR1 SGHNT and CDR2 YYREEE (reference sequence). This CDR3 contains 14 residues. V was pared by 6 bases and J by 1 base, with 10 bases between. CDR3 bases: TGTGCCAGCATCCGGGACAAGAACACCGGGGAGCTGTTTTTT. It is translated as CASIRDKNTGELFF.

V and J are TRBV4-2 and TRBJ2-3, with TRBD2 matching 10 bases. The CDR3 covers 15 residues. With 0 bases clipped from V and 7 bases from J, the junction kept 4 bases outside the gene matches. Per the germline V gene, CDR1 is LGHNA and CDR2 is YNFKEQ. CDR3 nucleotide sequence: TGTGCCAGCAGCCAAGAGTTTAGCGGGGGGAATACGCAGTATTTT. It is translated as CASSQEFSGGNTQYF.

This clone has just one count. The chain employs TRBV18 and TRBJ1-5; weak D call: TRBD1 (5 bases). Germline loops: CDR1 KGHSH, CDR2 LQKENI. With 6 bases removed from V and 1 base from J, the gap between germline ends came to 22 bases. This CDR3 is built from 18 residues. The chain's CDR3 is CASSHAPYRMGSNQPQHF. CDR3 sequence (DNA): TGTGCCAGCTCCCATGCACCCTACAGGATGGGGAGCAATCAGCCCCAGCATTTT.

The chain carries TRBV12-3 or TRBV12-4 and TRBJ1-2; TRBD1 might be the D (5 bases). CDR3 length: 11 amino acids. V was pared by 6 bases and J by 6 bases, with 8 bases between. The CDR3 sequence: CASRARDGYTF. DNA of the CDR3: TGTGCCAGCAGGGCCAGGGATGGCTACACCTTC.

This chain connects TRBV28 to TRBJ1-5; 8 positions agree with TRBD1. The junction had 6 bases not matched to a gene; V was cut back by 4 bases and J by 7 bases. The CDR3 sequence is 14 residues long. Germline-derived CDR1 and CDR2 are MDHEN and SYDVKM. CDR3 in amino acids: CASSYRDRWQPQHF. In DNA, the CDR3 is TGTGCCAGCAGTTACCGGGACAGGTGGCAGCCCCAGCATTTT.

A single count supports this clone. V gene TRBV7-9 combines with J gene TRBJ1-3, with unresolved D. The CDR3 extends over 18 amino acids. Germline loops: CDR1 SEHNR, CDR2 FQNEAQ (reference sequence). V was pared by 5 bases and J by 0 bases, with 20 bases between. This CDR3 is CASSHPRSRSYSGNTIYF. The CDR3 bases are TGTGCCAGCAGCCATCCTAGGAGTAGGTCGTACTCTGGAAACACCATATATTTT.

The genes are TRBV19 and TRBJ2-2; D not certain. The germline CDR1 and CDR2 sequences are LNHDA and SQIVND (reference sequence). Trimming stripped 1 base from V and 6 bases from J, with 3 bases between. The CDR3 spans 12 residues. The chain's CDR3 is CASSIVPGELFF. The CDR3, as DNA: TGTGCCAGTAGTATAGTCCCCGGGGAGCTGTTTTTT.

The chain joins TRBV19 to TRBJ1-5, with unresolved D. This CDR3 region has 13 residues. CDR1 is LNHDA, CDR2 SQIVND, per germline (reference sequence). V was cut by 6 bases and J by 3 bases, with 9 bases left in between. The CDR3 DNA follows: TGTGCCAGTAGGATGGGAATCAATCAGCCCCAGCATTTT. Amino acid sequence: CASRMGINQPQHF.

This clone was detected only a few times. The V and J genes are TRBV3-1 (or the pseudogene TRBV3-2) and TRBJ1-5; TRBD1 might be the D (5 bases). The length of the CDR3 is 13 residues. Germline-derived CDR1 and CDR2 are LGHDT and YNNKEL (reference sequence). V lost 0 bases and J lost 6, with 6 bases in between. The DNA for the CDR3 is TGTGCCAGCAGCCAAGATCAGGGTCAGCCCCAGCATTTT. Translating gives CASSQDQGQPQHF.

The chain combines TRBV10-2 with TRBJ2-5; possible D gene TRBD2, 6 bases. This CDR3 contains 13 residues. Germline V lookup: CDR1 WSHSY, CDR2 SAAADI. V was clipped by 7 bases and J by 5 bases, with 14 bases between them. This CDR3 is CASKTRLVETQYF. CDR3 DNA: TGCGCCAGCAAAACTCGACTAGTTGAGACCCAGTACTTC.

The J gene is TRBJ2-1, the V gene TRBV7-3; D is possibly TRBD2 (5 bases). This CDR3 spans 17 amino acids. Germline loops: CDR1 SGHTA, CDR2 FQGTGA. Trimming pared 2 bases from V and 5 bases from J, leaving 19 bases between. The CDR3 here is CASSLEASGRINNEQFF. The CDR3 region has the DNA TGTGCCAGCAGCTTAGAGGCGAGTGGGAGAATAAACAATGAGCAGTTCTTC.

The chain carries TRBV4-2 and TRBJ2-2, with TRBD1 matching over 7 bases. V was clipped by 0 bases and J by 3 bases; unmatched bases: 1. Germline CDR1 is LGHNA and CDR2 is YNFKEQ. The CDR3 consists of 15 residues. The CDR3, as DNA: TGTGCCAGCAGCCAAGACAGGGGGTACACCGGGGAGCTGTTTTTT. Amino acids: CASSQDRGYTGELFF.